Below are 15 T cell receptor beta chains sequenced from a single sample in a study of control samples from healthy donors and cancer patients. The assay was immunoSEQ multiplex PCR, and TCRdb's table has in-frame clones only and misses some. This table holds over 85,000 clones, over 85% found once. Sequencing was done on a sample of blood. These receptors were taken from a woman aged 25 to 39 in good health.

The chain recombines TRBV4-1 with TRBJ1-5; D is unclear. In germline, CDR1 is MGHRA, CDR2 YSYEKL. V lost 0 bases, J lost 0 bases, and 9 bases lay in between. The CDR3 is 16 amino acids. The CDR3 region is CASSQEGSNSNQPQHF. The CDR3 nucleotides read TGCGCCAGCAGCCAAGAAGGCAGTAATAGCAATCAGCCCCAGCATTTT.

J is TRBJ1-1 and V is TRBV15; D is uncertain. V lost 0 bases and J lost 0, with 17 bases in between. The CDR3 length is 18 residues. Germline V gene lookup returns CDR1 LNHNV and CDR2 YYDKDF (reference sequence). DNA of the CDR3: TGTGCCACCAGCAGAGATCCCCACCGAACAAAGATGAACACTGAAGCTTTCTTT. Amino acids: CATSRDPHRTKMNTEAFF.

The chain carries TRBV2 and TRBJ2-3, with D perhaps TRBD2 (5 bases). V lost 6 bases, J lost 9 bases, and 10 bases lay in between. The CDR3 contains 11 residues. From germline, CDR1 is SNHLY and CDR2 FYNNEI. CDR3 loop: CASRRENTQYF. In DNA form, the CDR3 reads TGTGCCAGCAGGAGGGAAAACACGCAGTATTTT.

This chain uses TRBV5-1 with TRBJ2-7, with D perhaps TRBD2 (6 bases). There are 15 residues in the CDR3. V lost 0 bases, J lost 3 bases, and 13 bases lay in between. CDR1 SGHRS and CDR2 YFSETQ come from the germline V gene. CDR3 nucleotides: TGCGCCAGCAGCTTGGCCGGAGGGGTGGGCTACGAGCAGTACTTC. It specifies CASSLAGGVGYEQYF.

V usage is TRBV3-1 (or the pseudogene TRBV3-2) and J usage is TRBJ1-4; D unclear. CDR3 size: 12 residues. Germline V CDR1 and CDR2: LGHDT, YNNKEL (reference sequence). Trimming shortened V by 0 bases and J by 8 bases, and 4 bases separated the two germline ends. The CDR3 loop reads CASSQDREKLFF. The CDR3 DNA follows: TGTGCCAGCAGCCAAGATCGGGAAAAACTGTTTTTT.

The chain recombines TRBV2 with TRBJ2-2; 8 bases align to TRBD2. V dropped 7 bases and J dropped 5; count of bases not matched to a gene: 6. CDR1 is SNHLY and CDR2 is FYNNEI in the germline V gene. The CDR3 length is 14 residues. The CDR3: CASKSGSGTGELFF. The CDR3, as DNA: TGTGCCAGCAAAAGCGGGAGTGGAACCGGGGAGCTGTTTTTT. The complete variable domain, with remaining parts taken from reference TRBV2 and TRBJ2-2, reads EPEVTQTPSHQVTQMGQEVILRCVPISNHLYFYWYRQILGQKVEFLVSFYNNEISEKSEIFDDQFSVERPDGSNFTLKIRSTKLEDSAMYFCASKSGSGTGELFFGEGSRLTVL.

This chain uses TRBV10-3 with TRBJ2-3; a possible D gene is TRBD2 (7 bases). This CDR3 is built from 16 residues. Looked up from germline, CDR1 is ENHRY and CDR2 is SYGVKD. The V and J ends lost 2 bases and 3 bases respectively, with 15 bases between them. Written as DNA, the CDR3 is TGTGCCATCAGTGAGCGCGGGGGACATGCAACAGATACGCAGTATTTT. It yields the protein CAISERGGHATDTQYF.

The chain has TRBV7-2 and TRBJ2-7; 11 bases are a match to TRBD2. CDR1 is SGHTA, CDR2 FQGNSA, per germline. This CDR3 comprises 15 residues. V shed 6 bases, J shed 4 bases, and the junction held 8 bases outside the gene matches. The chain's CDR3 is CASSRLAGGDYEQYF. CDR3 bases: TGTGCCAGCAGTCGGTTAGCGGGAGGGGATTACGAGCAGTACTTC.

Here the CDR3 reads CASSPLETGGNTEAFF. DNA of the CDR3: TGTGCCAGCTCACCACTGGAAACAGGTGGGAACACTGAAGCTTTCTTT. The chain has TRBV18 and TRBJ1-1; D perhaps matches TRBD1 (5 bases). The V gene's germline CDR1 is KGHSH and CDR2 LQKENI. The ends were cut back, 1 base at V and 1 base at J, with 13 bases in the middle. This CDR3 has 16 residues. The entire variable domain, with the rest obtained from reference TRBV18 and TRBJ1-1, is as follows: NAGVMQNPRHLVRRRGQEARLRCSPMKGHSHVYWYRQLPEEGLKFMVYLQKENIIDESGMPKERFSAEFPKEGPSILRIQQVVRGDSAAYFCASSPLETGGNTEAFFGQGTRLTVV.

The CDR3: CASSESAGSGNTIYF. As DNA, the CDR3 is TGTGCCAGCAGTGAATCCGCAGGGTCTGGAAACACCATATATTTT. This rearrangement joins TRBV6-1 to TRBJ1-3; possibly TRBD1 for D (5 bases). The CDR3 has 15 residues. V was pared by 2 bases and J by 1 base, with 9 bases between. The germline V gene encodes CDR1 MNHNS and CDR2 SASEGT.

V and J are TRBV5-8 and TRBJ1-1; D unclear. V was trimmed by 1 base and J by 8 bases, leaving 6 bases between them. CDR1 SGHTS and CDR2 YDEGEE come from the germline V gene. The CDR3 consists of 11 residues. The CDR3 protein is CASSLYREAFF. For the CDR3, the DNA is TGTGCCAGCAGCTTGTATAGGGAAGCTTTCTTT.

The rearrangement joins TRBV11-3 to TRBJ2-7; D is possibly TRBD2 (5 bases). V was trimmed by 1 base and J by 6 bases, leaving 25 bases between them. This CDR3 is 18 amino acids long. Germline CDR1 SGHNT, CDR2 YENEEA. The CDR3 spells CASSLVGGLASAAGEQYF. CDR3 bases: TGTGCCAGCAGCTTAGTAGGTGGTTTGGCTTCTGCCGCGGGCGAGCAGTACTTC.

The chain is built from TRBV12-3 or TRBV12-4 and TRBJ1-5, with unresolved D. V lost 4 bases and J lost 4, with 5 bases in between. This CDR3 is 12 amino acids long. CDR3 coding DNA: TGTGCCAGCAGTTACCCGAATCAGCCCCAGCATTTT. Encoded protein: CASSYPNQPQHF.

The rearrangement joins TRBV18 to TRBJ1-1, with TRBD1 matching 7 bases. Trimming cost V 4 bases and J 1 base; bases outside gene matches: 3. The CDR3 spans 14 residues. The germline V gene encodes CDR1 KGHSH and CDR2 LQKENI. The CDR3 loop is CASSRDRANTEAFF. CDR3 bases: TGTGCCAGCTCACGTGACAGGGCGAACACTGAAGCTTTCTTT.

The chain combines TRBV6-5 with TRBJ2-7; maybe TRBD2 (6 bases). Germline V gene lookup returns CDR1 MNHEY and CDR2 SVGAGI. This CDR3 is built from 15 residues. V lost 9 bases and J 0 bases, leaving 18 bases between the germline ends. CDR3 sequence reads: CASRGASALSYEQYF. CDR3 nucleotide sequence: TGTGCCAGTCGTGGAGCTAGCGCCCTCTCCTACGAGCAGTACTTC.